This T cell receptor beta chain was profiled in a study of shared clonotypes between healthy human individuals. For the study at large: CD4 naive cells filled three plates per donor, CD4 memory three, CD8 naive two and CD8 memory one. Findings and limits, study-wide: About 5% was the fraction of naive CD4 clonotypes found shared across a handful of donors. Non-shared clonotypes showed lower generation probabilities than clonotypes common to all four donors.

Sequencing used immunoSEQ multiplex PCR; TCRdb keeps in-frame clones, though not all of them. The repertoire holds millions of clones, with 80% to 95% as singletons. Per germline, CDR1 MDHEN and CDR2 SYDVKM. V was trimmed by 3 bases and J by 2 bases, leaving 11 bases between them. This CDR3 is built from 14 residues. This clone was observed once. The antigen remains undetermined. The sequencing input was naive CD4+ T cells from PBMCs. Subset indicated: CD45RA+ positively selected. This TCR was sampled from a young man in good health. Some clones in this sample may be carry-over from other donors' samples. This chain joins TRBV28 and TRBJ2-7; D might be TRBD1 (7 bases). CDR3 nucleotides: TGTGCCAGCAGTTTGCCAGGGGGGACCTACGAGCAGTACTTC. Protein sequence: CASSLPGGTYEQYF.